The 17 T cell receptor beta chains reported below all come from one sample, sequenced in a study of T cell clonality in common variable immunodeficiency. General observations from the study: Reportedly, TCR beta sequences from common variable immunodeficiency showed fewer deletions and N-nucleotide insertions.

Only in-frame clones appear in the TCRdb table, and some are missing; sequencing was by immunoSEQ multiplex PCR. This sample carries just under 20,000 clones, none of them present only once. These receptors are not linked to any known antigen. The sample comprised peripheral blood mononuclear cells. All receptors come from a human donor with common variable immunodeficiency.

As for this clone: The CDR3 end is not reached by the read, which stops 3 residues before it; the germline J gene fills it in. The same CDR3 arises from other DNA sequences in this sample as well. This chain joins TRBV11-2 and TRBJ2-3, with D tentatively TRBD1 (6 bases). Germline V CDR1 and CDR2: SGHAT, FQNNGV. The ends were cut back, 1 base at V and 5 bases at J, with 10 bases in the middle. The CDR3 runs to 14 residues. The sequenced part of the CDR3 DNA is TGTGCCAGCAGCTTAGCCAGGGGTGGAGATACG. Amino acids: CASSLARGGDT. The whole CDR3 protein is CASSLARGGDTQYF.

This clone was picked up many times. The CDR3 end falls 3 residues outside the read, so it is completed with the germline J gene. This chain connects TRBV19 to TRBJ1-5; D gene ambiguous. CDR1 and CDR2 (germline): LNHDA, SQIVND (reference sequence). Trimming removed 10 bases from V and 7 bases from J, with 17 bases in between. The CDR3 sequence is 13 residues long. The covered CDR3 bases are TGTGCCATCTCGACGGGTCTCCGACAGCCC. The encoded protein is CAISTGLRQP. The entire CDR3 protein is CAISTGLRQPQHF.

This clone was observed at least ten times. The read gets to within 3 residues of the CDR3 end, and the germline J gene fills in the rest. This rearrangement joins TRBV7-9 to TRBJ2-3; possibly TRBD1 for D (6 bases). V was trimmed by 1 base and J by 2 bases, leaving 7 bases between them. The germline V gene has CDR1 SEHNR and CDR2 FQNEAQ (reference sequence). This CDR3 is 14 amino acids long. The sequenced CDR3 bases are TGTGCCAGCAGCTTAGAGGGGGTCACAGATACG. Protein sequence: CASSLEGVTDT. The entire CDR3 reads CASSLEGVTDTQYF.

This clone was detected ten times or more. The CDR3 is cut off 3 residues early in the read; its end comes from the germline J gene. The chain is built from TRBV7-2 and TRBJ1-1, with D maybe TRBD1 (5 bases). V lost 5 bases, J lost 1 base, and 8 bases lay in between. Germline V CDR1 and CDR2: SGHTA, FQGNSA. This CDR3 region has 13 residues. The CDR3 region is CASSEGRNTEAFF. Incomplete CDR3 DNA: TGTGCCAGCAGCGAGGGGCGGAACACTGAA.

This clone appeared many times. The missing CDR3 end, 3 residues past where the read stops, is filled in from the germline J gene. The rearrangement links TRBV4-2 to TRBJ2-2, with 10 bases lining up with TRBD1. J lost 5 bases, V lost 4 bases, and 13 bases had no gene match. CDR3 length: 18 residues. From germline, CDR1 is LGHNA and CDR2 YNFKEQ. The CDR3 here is CASSLRPGQGVGTGELFF. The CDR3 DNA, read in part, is TGTGCCAGCAGCCTCCGGCCCGGACAGGGGGTAGGGACCGGGGAG.

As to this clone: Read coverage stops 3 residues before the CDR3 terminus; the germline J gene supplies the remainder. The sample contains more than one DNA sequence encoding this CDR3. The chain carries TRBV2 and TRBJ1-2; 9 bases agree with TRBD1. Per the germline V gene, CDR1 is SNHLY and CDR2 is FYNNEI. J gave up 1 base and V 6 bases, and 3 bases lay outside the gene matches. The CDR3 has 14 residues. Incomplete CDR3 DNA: TGTGCCAGCAGCGCGGGACAGGGTAACTATGGC. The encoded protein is CASSAGQGNYG. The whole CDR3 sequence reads CASSAGQGNYGYTF. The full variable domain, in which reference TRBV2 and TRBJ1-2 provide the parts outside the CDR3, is EPEVTQTPSHQVTQMGQEVILRCVPISNHLYFYWYRQILGQKVEFLVSFYNNEISEKSEIFDDQFSVERPDGSNFTLKIRSTKLEDSAMYFCASSAGQGNYGYTFGSGTRLTVV.

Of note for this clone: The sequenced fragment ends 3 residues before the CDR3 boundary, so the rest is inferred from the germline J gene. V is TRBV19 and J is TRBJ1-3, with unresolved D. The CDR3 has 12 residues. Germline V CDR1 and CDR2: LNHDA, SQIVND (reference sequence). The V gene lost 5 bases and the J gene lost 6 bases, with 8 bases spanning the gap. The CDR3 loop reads CASSPKLNTIYF. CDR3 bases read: TGTGCCAGTAGTCCCAAGCTAAACACC.

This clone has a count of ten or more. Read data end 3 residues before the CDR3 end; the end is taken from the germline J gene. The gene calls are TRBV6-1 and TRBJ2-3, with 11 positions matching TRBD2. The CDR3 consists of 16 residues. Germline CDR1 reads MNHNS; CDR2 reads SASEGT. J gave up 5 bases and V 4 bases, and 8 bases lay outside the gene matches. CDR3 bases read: TGTGCCAGCAGTGGAGGGACTAGCGGAGCGGGAGATACG. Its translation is CASSGGTSGAGDT. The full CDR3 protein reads CASSGGTSGAGDTQYF.

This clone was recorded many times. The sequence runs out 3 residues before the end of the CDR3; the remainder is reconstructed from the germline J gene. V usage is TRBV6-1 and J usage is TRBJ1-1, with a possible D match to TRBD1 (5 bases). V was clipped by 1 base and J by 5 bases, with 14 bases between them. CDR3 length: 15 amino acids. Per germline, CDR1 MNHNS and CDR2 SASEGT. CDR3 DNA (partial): TGTGCCAGCAGTGAAGTGGGCAGGGCCTGGACTGAA. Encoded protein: CASSEVGRAWTE. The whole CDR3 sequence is CASSEVGRAWTEAFF.

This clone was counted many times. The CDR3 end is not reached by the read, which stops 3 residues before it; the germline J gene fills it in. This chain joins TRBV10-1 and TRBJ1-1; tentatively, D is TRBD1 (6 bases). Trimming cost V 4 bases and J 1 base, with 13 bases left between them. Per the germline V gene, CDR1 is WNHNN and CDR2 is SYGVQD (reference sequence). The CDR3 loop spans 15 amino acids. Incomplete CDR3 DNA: TGCGCCAGCAGTGGTCAGGGGTGGTCGAACACTGAA. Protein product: CASSGQGWSNTE. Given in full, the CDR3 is CASSGQGWSNTEAFF.

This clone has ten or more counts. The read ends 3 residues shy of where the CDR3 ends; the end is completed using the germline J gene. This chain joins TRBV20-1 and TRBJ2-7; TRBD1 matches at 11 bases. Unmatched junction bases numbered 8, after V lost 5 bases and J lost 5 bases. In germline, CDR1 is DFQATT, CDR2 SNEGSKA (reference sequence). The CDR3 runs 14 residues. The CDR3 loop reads CSAVGTGGLNEQYF. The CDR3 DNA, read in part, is TGCAGTGCTGTGGGGACAGGGGGACTAAACGAG.

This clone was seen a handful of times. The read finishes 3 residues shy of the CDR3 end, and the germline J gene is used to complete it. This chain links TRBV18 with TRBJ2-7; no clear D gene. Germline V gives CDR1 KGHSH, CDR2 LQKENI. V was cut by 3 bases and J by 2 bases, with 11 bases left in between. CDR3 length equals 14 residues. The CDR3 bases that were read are TGTGCCAGCTCACCTCCCGCGCGGACCTACGAG. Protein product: CASSPPARTYE. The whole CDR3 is CASSPPARTYEQYF.

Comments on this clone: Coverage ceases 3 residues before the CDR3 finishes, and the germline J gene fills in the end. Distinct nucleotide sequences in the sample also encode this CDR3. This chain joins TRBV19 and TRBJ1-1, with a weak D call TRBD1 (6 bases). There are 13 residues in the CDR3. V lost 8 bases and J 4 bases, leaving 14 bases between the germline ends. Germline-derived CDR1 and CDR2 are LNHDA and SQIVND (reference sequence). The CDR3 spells CASAREGGTEAFF. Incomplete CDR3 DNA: TGTGCCAGTGCCCGAGAAGGGGGCACTGAA.

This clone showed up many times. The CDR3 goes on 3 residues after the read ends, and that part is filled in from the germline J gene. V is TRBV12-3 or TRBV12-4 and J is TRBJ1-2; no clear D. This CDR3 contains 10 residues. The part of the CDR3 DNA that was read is TGTGCCAGCAGCACCGCGGGC. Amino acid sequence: CASSTAG. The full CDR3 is CASSTAGYTF.

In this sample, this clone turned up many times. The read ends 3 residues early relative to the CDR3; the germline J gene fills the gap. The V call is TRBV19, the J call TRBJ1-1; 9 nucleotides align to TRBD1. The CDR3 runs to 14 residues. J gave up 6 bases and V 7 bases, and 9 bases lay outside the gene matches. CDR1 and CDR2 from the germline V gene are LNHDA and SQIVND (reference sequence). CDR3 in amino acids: CASTPGQGWAEAFF. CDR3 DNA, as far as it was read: TGTGCCAGTACCCCGGGACAGGGATGGGCTGAA. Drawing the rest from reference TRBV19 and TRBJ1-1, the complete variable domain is DGGITQSPKYLFRKEGQNVTLSCEQNLNHDAMYWYRQDPGQGLRLIYYSQIVNDFQKGDIAEGYSVSREKKESFPLTVTSAQKNPTAFYLCASTPGQGWAEAFFGQGTRLTVV.

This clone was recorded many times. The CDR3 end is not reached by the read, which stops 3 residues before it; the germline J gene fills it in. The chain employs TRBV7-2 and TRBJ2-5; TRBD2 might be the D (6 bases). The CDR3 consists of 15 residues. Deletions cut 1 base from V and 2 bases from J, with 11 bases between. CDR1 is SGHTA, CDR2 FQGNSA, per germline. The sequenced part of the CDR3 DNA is TGTGCCAGCAGCTTAGGGTGGGACTGGCAAGAGACC. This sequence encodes CASSLGWDWQET. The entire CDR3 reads CASSLGWDWQETQYF.

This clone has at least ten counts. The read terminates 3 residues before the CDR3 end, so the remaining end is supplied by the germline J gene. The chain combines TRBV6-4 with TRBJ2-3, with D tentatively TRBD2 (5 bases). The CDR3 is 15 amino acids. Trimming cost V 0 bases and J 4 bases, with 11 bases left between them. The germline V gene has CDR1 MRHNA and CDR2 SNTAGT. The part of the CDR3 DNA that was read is TGTGCCAGCAGTGACTCGCTAGCCCCGTCAGATACG. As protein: CASSDSLAPSDT. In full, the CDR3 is CASSDSLAPSDTQYF.